This TCR beta chain originates from a study of spatial heterogeneity in lung cancer. Across the whole study: Tumor-region counts of TCR transcripts tracked strongly with a T cell module score from matched bulk RNA-seq.

There are a few counts of this clonotype. Its antigen is unknown. Time point described: sample taken at primary tumor resection. Unsorted whole RNA of tumor, nontumor lung or frozen PBMC was sequenced. The ends were cut back, 5 bases at V and 3 bases at J, with 11 bases in the middle. CDR1 is SEHNR, CDR2 FQNEAQ, per germline (reference sequence). The CDR3 has 13 residues. Study-wide points: It was found that expanded intratumoral alpha and beta TCR counts tracked tumor mutation counts. Expanded TCRs that were ubiquitous or regional had counts tracking ubiquitous and regional nonsynonymous mutations, respectively.

TCRdb re-analysed the 5' RACE reads in MiXCR, keeping a single row per CDR3 protein. The profile shows about 23,000 distinct CDR3 sequences, around 5% of them singletons. The chain carries TRBV7-9 and TRBJ2-7, with D possibly called TRBD1 or TRBD2 (5 bases each). The sequencing used lung tumor tissue, collected at surgery. This sequence was found in a male donor with early-stage non-small cell lung cancer. CDR3 sequence reads: CASSPLGVYEQYF. The CDR3 DNA follows: TGTGCCAGCAGCCCGCTGGGGGTCTACGAGCAGTACTTC.